The clone carrying this T cell receptor (beta chain) was observed once. The antigen is undetermined. Clones were sequenced by immunoSEQ multiplex PCR, and TCRdb holds only the in-frame ones, with some missing. This table has around 30,000 clones, about 93% appearing once. The CDR3 is made up of 12 amino acids. The V and J ends lost 3 bases and 4 bases respectively, with 7 bases between them. Germline values: CDR1 KGHSH, CDR2 LQKENI. The sample comes from a study of T cell clones after liver transplantation. Findings of the study overall: Small, mixed patient groups and varying post-transplant times limit these conclusions.

This specimen consisted of CD8+ T cells from blood, obtained 12 months after liver transplant. The receptor was isolated from a human patient who received a liver transplant. Some T cells could come from the graft donor. This rearrangement joins TRBV18 to TRBJ2-7; D may be TRBD2 (5 bases). DNA of the CDR3: TGTGCCAGCTCACCTGGGAGATACGAGCAGTACTTC. It yields the protein CASSPGRYEQYF. The whole variable domain, remainder taken from reference TRBV18 and TRBJ2-7, is NAGVMQNPRHLVRRRGQEARLRCSPMKGHSHVYWYRQLPEEGLKFMVYLQKENIIDESGMPKERFSAEFPKEGPSILRIQQVVRGDSAAYFCASSPGRYEQYFGPGTRLTVT.